The clone carrying this TCR beta chain was detected many times. The antigen is unknown. The entry originates in a study of T cells in Graves' hyperthyroidism and ophthalmopathy. Findings of the study overall: Researchers report that a 13 V-J model separated ophthalmopathy from stable hyperthyroidism. Ophthalmopathy was predicted by the model a median of 6.5 months ahead of onset. Blood also carried most thyroid clonotypes expanded above 0.001.

Each diagnosis was grounded in clinical symptoms, serum thyroxine and TRAb, thyroid ultrasound, and orbital computed tomography. Amplification targeted TCR beta CDR3 regions from RNA transcripts. TCR CDR3 regions were first amplified by RT-PCR with HTBI primers. MiXCR was run by TCRdb on the multiplex PCR reads, yielding one entry per CDR3 protein. The sample includes roughly 300,000 distinct CDR3 sequences, less than 30% of them seen just once. This CDR3 spans 16 amino acids. Germline assignment: CDR1 LGHDT and CDR2 YNNKEL (reference sequence). J gave up 3 bases and V 7 bases, and 4 bases lay outside the gene matches.

Specimen: blood. The clonotype originates from a man in his forties with Graves' hyperthyroidism that later progressed to Graves' ophthalmopathy. The rearrangement uses TRBV3-1 and TRBJ2-6; TRBD2 agrees at 12 bases. The CDR3 sequence is CASKRLAGDGANVLTF. The CDR3 coding sequence is TGTGCCAGCAAAAGACTAGCGGGAGATGGGGCCAACGTCCTGACTTTC.